This T cell receptor (beta chain) was identified during a study of identical twins. This clonotype occurred a few times. MiXCR, run by TCRdb on the 5' RACE reads, gives a single entry per CDR3 protein. The sample holds about 700,000 distinct CDR3 sequences; 5.5% to 7.5% are singletons and the top ten take 1.5% to 2%. The germline V gene has CDR1 MNHNS and CDR2 SASEGT. The CDR3 is made up of 14 amino acids. With 8 bases removed from V and 5 bases from J, the gap between germline ends came to 18 bases. The origin of this receptor is a man younger than 35 in good health. Sequenced: naive T cells sorted from blood. The chain combines TRBV6-1 with TRBJ2-5; perhaps TRBD1 as D (7 bases). The CDR3 nucleotides read TGTGCCAGCTGGAGGCCAGGGGGGTTGGAGACCCAGTACTTC. It specifies CASWRPGGLETQYF.